This T cell receptor beta chain came from a study of monozygotic twins with inflammatory bowel disease. TCRdb re-called the 5' RACE reads and shows each CDR3 protein once, DNA omitted. The sample totals under 350,000 distinct CDR3 sequences. This CDR3 spans 15 amino acids. Germline CDR1 reads SGHRS; CDR2 reads YFSETQ. The chain is built from TRBV5-1 and TRBJ1-1; TCRdb's D call of TRBD1 is untestable without DNA. Sequences were obtained from blood. This sequence originates from a human donor with ulcerative colitis or Crohn's disease, or a healthy co-twin of an affected twin (not recorded which). The CDR3 here is CASSSSQGFETEAFF.